The 2 T cell receptor beta chains given below trace back to one sample, sequenced in a study of T cells in women clearing cervical HPV infection. The method was immunoSEQ multiplex PCR; TCRdb's version includes in-frame clones alone and lacks a portion of them. Here the sample table reports more than 40,000 clones. Sample: blood buffy coat. These receptors came from a woman between 18 and 70 years old with a cervical HPV16 infection that either progressed to CIN3+ or cleared (not recorded which).

The CDR3: CAWSEGNYGYTF. The DNA read from the CDR3 is TGTGCCTGGAGTGAGGGGAACTATGGC. The chain carries TRBV30 and TRBJ1-2, with D tentatively TRBD1 (5 bases). The read terminates 3 residues before the CDR3 end, so the remaining end is supplied by the germline J gene. V was shortened by 1 base and J by 2 bases, with 5 bases between the two germline ends. The length of the CDR3 is 12 residues. The germline V gene encodes CDR1 GTSNPN and CDR2 SVGIG (reference sequence).

On this clone: The missing CDR3 end, 3 residues past where the read stops, is filled in from the germline J gene. This chain joins TRBV6-1 and TRBJ2-3; TRBD1 is a possible D gene (7 bases). Per the germline V gene, CDR1 is MNHNS and CDR2 is SASEGT. This CDR3 comprises 13 residues. CDR3 loop: CASSEGRGETQYF. CDR3 bases read: TGTGCCAGCAGTGAAGGCAGGGGGGAGACG.